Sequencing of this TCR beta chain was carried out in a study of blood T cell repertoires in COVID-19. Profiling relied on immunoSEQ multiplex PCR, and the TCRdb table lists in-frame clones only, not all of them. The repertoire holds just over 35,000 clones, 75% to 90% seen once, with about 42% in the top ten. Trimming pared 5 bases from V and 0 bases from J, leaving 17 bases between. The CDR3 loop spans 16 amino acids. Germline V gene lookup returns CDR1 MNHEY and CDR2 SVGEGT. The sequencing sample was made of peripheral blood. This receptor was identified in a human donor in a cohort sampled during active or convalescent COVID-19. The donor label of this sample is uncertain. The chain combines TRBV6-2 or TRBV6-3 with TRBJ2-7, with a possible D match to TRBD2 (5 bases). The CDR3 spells CASSPASGWSSYEQYF. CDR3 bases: TGTGCCAGCAGTCCGGCTTCGGGGTGGAGCTCCTACGAGCAGTACTTC.